This TCR beta chain was sequenced for a study of vaccination and CD4 T cells after COVID-19. With respect to this clonotype: Its cognate antigen is unknown.

CDR1 and CDR2 (germline): MNHEY, SVGAGI. CDR3 size: 14 residues. Trimming at V came to 2 bases and at J to 4 bases, leaving 3 bases not matched to a gene. Noted treatment: roughly 10-day PBMC culture with coronavirus spike peptide pools or control peptides (ViraFEST assay). Once obtained from cultured CD4+ T cells, the DNA was sequenced using the Oncomine TCR Beta short-read assay. TCRdb fed the PCR reads into MiXCR, producing one record per CDR3 protein. Of about 16,000 distinct CDR3 sequences in the sample, about 40% were seen once. The chain joins TRBV6-5 to TRBJ2-5; 8 positions agree with TRBD1. This receptor was identified in a human donor who had recovered from COVID-19. The sample here was CD4+ T cells from blood, cultured in vitro, taken after SARS-CoV-2 vaccination. The CDR3 sequence: CASSYAGGLETQYF. Here the CDR3 DNA reads TGTGCCAGCAGTTACGCAGGGGGCCTAGAGACCCAGTACTTC.